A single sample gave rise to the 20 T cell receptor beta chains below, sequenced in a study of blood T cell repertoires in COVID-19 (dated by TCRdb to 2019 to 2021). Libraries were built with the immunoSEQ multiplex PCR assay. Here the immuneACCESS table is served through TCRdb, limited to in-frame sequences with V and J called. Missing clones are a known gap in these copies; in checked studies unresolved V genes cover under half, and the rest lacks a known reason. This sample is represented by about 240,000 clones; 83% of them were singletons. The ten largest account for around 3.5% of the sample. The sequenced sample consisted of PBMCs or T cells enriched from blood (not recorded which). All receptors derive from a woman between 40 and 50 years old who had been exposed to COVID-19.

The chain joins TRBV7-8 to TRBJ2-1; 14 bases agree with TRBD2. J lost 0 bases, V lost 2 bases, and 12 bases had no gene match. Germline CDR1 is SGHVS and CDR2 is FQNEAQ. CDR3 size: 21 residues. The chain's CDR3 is CASSLPRTSGGSLSSYNEQFF. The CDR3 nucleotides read TGTGCCAGCAGCTTACCCCGGACTAGCGGGGGGAGTCTCAGCTCCTACAATGAGCAGTTCTTC. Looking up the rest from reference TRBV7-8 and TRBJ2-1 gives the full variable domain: GAGVSQSPRYKVAKRGQDVALRCDPISGHVSLFWYQQALGQGPEFLTYFQNEAQLDKSGLPSDRFFAERPEGSVSTLKIQRTQQEDSAVYLCASSLPRTSGGSLSSYNEQFFGPGTRLTVL.

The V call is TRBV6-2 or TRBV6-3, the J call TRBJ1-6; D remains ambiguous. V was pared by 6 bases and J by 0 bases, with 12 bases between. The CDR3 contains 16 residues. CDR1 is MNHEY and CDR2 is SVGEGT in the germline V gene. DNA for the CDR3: TGTGCCAGCAGCCGGGATGGGAGCTCCTATAATTCACCCCTCCACTTT. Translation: CASSRDGSSYNSPLHF.

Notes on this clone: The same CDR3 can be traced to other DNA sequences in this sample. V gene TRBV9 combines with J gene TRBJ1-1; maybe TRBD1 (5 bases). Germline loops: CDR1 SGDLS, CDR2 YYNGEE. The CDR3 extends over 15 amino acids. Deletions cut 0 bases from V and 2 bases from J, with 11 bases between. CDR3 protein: CASSVEPRANTEAFF. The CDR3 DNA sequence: TGTGCCAGCAGCGTAGAGCCCAGGGCTAACACTGAAGCTTTCTTT. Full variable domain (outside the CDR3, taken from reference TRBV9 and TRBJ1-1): DSGVTQTPKHLITATGQRVTLRCSPRSGDLSVYWYQQSLDQGLQFLIQYYNGEERAKGNILERFSAQQFPDLHSELNLSSLELGDSALYFCASSVEPRANTEAFFGQGTRLTVV.

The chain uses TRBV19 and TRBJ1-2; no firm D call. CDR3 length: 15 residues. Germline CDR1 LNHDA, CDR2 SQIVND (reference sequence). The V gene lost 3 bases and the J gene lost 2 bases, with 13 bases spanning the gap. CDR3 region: CASSMEFTNNYGYTF. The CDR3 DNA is TGTGCCAGTAGTATGGAATTCACTAACAACTATGGCTACACCTTC.

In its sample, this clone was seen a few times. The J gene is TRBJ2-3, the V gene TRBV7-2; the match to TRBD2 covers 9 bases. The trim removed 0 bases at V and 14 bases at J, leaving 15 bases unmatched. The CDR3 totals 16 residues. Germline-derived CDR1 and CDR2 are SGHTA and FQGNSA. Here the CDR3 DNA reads TGTGCCAGCAGCTTAGCAACCTTTGAGCGGGGGGCCGGTAGGTATTTT. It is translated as CASSLATFERGAGRYF.

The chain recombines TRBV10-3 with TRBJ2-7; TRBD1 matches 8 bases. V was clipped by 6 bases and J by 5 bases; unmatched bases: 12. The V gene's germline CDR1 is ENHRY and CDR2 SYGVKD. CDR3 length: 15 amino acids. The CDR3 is CAISLGTGSSHEQYF. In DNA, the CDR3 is TGTGCCATCAGCCTCGGGACAGGCTCGTCCCACGAGCAGTACTTC.

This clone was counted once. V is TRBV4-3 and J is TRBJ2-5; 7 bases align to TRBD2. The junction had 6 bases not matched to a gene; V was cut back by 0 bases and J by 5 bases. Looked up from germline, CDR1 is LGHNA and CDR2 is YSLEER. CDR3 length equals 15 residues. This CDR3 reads CASSQDGLEGETQYF. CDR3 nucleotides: TGCGCCAGCAGCCAAGACGGACTAGAAGGCGAGACCCAGTACTTC.

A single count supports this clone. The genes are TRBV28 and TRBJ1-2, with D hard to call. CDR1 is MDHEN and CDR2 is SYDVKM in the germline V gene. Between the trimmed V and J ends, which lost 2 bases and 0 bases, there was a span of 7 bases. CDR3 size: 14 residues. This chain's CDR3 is CASSLVQSNYGYTF. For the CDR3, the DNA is TGTGCCAGCAGTTTAGTACAGTCTAACTATGGCTACACCTTC.

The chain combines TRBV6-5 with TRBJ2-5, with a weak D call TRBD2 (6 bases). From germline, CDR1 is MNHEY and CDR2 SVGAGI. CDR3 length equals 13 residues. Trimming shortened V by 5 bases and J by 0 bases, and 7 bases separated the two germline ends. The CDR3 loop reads CASSPGDQETQYF. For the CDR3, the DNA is TGTGCCAGCAGTCCGGGGGACCAAGAGACCCAGTACTTC.

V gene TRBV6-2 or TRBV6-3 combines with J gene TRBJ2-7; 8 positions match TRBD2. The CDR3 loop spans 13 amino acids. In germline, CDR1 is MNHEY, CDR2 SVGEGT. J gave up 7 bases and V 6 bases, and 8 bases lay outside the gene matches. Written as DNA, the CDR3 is TGTGCCAGCAGCTGGACTAGCCCCGTTGAGCAGTACTTC. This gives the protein CASSWTSPVEQYF.

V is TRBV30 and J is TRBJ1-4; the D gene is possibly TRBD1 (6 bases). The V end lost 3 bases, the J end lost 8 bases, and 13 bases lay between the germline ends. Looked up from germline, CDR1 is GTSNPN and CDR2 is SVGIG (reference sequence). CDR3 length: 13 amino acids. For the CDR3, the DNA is TGTGCCTGGAGCCCAGGGGTTTACGAAAAACTGTTTTTT. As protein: CAWSPGVYEKLFF.

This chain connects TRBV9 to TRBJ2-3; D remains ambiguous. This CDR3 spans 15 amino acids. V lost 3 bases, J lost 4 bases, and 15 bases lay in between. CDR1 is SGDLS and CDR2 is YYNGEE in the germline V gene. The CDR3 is CASSEALSGADTQYF. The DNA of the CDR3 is TGTGCCAGCAGCGAGGCCCTTTCGGGTGCAGATACGCAGTATTTT.

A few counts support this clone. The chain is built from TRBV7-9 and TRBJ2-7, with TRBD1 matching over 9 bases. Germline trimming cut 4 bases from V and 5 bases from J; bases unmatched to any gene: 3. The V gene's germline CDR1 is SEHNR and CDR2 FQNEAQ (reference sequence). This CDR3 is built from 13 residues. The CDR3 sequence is CASSSGTGNEQYF. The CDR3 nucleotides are TGTGCCAGCAGCTCGGGGACAGGGAACGAGCAGTACTTC.

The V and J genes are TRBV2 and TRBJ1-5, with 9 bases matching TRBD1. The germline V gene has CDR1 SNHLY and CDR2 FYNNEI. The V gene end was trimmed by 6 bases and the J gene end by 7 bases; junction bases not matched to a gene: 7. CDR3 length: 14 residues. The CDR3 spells CASRRQGEGQPQHF. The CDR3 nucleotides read TGTGCCAGCAGGAGACAGGGGGAAGGCCAGCCCCAGCATTTT.

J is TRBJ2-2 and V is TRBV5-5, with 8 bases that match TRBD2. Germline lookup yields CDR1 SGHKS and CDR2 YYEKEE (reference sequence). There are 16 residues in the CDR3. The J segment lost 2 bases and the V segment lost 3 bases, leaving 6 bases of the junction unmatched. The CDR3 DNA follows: TGTGCCAGCAGCTCAAGACTAGCGACTAACACCGGGGAGCTGTTTTTT. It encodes CASSSRLATNTGELFF.

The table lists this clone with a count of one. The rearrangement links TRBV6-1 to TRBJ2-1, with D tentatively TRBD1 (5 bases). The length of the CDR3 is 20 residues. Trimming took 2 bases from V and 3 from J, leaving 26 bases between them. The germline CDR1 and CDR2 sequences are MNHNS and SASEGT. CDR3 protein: CASSEIRARTGQSNYNEQFF. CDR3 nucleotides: TGTGCCAGCAGTGAAATTCGGGCAAGAACAGGCCAGAGTAACTACAATGAGCAGTTCTTC.

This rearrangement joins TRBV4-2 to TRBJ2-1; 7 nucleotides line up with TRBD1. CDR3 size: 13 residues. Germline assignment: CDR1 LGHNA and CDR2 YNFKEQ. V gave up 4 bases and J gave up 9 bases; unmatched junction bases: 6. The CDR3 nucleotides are TGTGCCAGCAGCCCACACAGGGGCCCTGAGCAGTTCTTC. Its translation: CASSPHRGPEQFF.

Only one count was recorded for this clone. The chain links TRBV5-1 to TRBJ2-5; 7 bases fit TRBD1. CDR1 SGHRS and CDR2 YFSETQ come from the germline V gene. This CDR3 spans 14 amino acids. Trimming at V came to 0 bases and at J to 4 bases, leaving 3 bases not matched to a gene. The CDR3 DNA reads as TGCGCCAGCAGCTTGGGAGGGGGCGGAGAGACCCAGTACTTC. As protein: CASSLGGGGETQYF.

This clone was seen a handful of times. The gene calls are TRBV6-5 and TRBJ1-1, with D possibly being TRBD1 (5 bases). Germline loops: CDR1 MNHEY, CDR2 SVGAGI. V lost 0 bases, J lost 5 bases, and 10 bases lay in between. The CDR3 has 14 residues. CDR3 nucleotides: TGTGCCAGCAGTTACTCGCAGGGTGTGACTGAAGCTTTCTTT. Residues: CASSYSQGVTEAFF.

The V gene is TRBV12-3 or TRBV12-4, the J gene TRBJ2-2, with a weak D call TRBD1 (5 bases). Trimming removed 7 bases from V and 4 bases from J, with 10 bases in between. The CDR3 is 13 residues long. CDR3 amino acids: CASTTQGTGELFF. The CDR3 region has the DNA TGTGCCAGCACCACCCAGGGCACCGGGGAGCTGTTTTTT.